Shown below are 5 T cell receptor beta chains from a single sample sequenced in a study of neurological immune-mediated disorders. MiXCR was run by TCRdb on the 5' RACE reads, yielding one entry per CDR3 protein. Found here are roughly 56,000 distinct CDR3 sequences, about 10% of them singletons; the top ten hold approximately 2%. Sample: PBMCs. These receptors were taken from a man aged 55 to 70 in good health.

In its sample, this clonotype was seen many times. This chain uses TRBV7-2 with TRBJ2-3, with unresolved D. Germline V gives CDR1 SGHTA, CDR2 FQGNSA. CDR3 length equals 14 residues. The V and J ends lost 5 bases and 5 bases respectively, with 14 bases between them. The CDR3 region has the DNA TGTGCCAGCAGCCCGACTGGTTCCCGAGATACGCAGTATTTT. Translated, it gives CASSPTGSRDTQYF.

This clonotype was observed many times. This sequence joins TRBV20-1 and TRBJ2-2; 8 positions agree with TRBD2. The length of the CDR3 is 18 residues. In germline, CDR1 is DFQATT, CDR2 SNEGSKA (reference sequence). V shed 1 base, J shed 0 bases, and the junction held 10 bases outside the gene matches. CDR3: CSARALPGLDPNTGELFF. Written as DNA, the CDR3 is TGCAGTGCTAGAGCCCTCCCGGGACTAGACCCGAACACCGGGGAGCTGTTTTTT.

The CDR3 spells CASSYGAGAEFF. The CDR3 DNA is TGTGCCAGCAGTTACGGGGCCGGTGCGGAGTTCTTC. V is TRBV6-6 and J is TRBJ2-1, with D possibly being TRBD1 (5 bases). The germline V and J ends were trimmed by 2 bases and 14 bases, with 13 bases remaining between them. The CDR3 is 12 amino acids. Germline assignment: CDR1 MNHNY and CDR2 SVGAGI (reference sequence).

In this sample, this clonotype turned up many times. The chain carries TRBV20-1 and TRBJ2-7; 7 bases agree with TRBD1. Trimming took 4 bases from V and 0 from J; bases not matched to a gene: 3. The germline CDR1 and CDR2 sequences are DFQATT and SNEGSKA (reference sequence). CDR3 length equals 13 residues. In DNA, the CDR3 is TGCAGTGCTACAGGGGGAGCCTCCTACGAGCAGTACTTC. Its protein is CSATGGASYEQYF.

This clonotype was recorded many times. This chain uses TRBV5-5 with TRBJ2-5; 8 bases match TRBD1. Unmatched junction bases numbered 5, after V lost 2 bases and J lost 5 bases. Per the germline V gene, CDR1 is SGHKS and CDR2 is YYEKEE (reference sequence). The CDR3 loop spans 14 amino acids. CDR3 protein: CASSFQGAGETQYF. In DNA form, the CDR3 reads TGTGCCAGCAGCTTTCAGGGGGCGGGCGAGACCCAGTACTTC.